Shown below are 5 T cell receptor beta chains from a single sample sequenced in a study of a mutant IDH1 vaccine in newly diagnosed glioma. Libraries were prepared by immunoSEQ multiplex PCR; TCRdb keeps only in-frame clonotypes and omits some of them. The table lists about 16,000 clones, about 95% of them singletons, with 3.6% in the top ten. Noted time point: baseline, week 1 (first vaccination visit). Treatment in this sample: pre-vaccination baseline after standard-of-care therapy. The sample in question was peripheral blood mononuclear cells (PBMCs), obtained from a glioma patient treated with radiotherapy, temozolomide or both. The receptors originated from a woman younger than 35 with glioma. Some clones in this sample may be carry-over from other donors' samples.

The chain carries TRBV11-3 and TRBJ2-5; 7 bases match TRBD2. The CDR3 extends over 15 amino acids. V shed 1 base and J 4 bases; nucleotides not matched to a gene: 6. CDR1 and CDR2 (germline): SGHNT, YENEEA. In DNA, the CDR3 is TGTGCCAGCAGCTTAGGCGGGGGTTCCGGAGAGACCCAGTACTTC. Translating it yields CASSLGGGSGETQYF.

The chain has TRBV19 and TRBJ2-3; 11 nucleotides agree with TRBD2. Germline loops: CDR1 LNHDA, CDR2 SQIVND (reference sequence). Trimming at V came to 6 bases and at J to 1 base, leaving 24 bases not matched to a gene. This CDR3 region has 22 residues. The CDR3, as DNA: TGTGCCAGTAGCCCACAGCGAACCGGGACTAGCGGCCGGAAGGTGGGCACAGATACGCAGTATTTT. This gives the protein CASSPQRTGTSGRKVGTDTQYF.

The rearrangement uses TRBV7-9 and TRBJ1-1, with D uncertain. The ends were cut back, 4 bases at V and 0 bases at J, with 12 bases in the middle. The CDR3 is 15 amino acids. CDR1 SEHNR and CDR2 FQNEAQ come from the germline V gene (reference sequence). The CDR3 sequence: CASSSGHSMNTEAFF. The CDR3 DNA reads TGTGCCAGCAGCTCGGGTCATTCTATGAACACTGAAGCTTTCTTT.

The chain carries TRBV6-5 and TRBJ1-1, with unresolved D. Trimming pared 2 bases from V and 1 base from J, leaving 11 bases between. Looked up from germline, CDR1 is MNHEY and CDR2 is SVGAGI. CDR3 length: 15 amino acids. The CDR3, as DNA: TGTGCCAGCAGTTACGTCGAGTTGGGGAACACTGAAGCTTTCTTT. Translating it yields CASSYVELGNTEAFF.

The chain uses TRBV19 and TRBJ2-1; no firm D call. The CDR3 totals 15 residues. Germline V gene data show CDR1 as LNHDA and CDR2 as SQIVND (reference sequence). V lost 7 bases and J 5 bases, leaving 18 bases between the germline ends. The DNA of the CDR3 is TGTGCCAGTAATCCGACCGCTCAACCCCACAATGAGCAGTTCTTC. It specifies CASNPTAQPHNEQFF.